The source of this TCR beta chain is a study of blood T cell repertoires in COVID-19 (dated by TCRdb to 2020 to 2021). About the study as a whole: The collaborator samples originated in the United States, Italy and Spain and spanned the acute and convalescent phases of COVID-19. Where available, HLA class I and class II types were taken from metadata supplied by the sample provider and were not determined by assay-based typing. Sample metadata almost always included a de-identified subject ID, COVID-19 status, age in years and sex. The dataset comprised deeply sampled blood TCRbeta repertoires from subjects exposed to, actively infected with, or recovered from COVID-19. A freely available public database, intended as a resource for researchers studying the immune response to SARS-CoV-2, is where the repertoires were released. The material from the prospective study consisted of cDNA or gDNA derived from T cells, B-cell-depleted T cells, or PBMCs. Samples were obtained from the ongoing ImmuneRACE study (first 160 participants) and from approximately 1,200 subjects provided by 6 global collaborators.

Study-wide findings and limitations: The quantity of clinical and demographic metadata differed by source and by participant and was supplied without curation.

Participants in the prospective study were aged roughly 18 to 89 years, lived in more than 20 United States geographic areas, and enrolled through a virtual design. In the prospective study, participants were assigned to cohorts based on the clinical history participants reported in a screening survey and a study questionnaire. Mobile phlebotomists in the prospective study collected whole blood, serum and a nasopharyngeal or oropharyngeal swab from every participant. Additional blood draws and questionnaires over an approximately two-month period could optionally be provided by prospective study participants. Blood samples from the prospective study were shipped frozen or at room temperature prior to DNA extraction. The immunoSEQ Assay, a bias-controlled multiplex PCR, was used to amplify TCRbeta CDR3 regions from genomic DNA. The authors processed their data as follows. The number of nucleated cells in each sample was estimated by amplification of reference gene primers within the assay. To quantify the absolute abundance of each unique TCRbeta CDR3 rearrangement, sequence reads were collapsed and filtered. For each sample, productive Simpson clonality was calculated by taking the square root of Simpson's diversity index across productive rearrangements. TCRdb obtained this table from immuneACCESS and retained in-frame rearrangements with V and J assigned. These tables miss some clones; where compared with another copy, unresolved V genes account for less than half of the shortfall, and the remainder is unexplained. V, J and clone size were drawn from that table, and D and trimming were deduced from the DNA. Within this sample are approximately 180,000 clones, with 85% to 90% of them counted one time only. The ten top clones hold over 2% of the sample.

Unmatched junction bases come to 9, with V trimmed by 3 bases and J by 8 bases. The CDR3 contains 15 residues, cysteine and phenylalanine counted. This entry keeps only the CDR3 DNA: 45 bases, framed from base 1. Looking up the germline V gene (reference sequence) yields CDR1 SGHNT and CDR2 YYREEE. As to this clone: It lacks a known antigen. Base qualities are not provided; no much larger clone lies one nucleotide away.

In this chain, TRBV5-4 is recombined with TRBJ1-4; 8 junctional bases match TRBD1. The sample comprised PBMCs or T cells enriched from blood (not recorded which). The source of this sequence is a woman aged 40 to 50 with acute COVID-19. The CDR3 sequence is CASSSPGGAFEKLFF. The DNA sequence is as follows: TGTGCCAGCAGCTCCCCAGGGGGCGCGTTCGAAAAACTGTTTTTT.